The rows below give T cell receptor beta chains drawn from one sample of a study of identical twins. Each CDR3 protein is one row after TCRdb ran MiXCR on the 5' RACE reads. The sample contains some 590,000 distinct CDR3 sequences, just under 10% of which appear only once. These data also formed part of another study, on yellow fever vaccine responses in identical twins.

The material sequenced was PBMCs. The receptors stem from a woman aged 18-35 years in good health. Each CDR3 is given with its conserved first and last residue. A D gene is named only where the DNA matches it firmly. Where a row states a size, it is once, few, many or the class of an expanded clone; other rows omit it.

TRBJ2-3,TRBV4-2,.,many,CASSQRRSSTDTQYF,TGTGCCAGCAGCCAACGGAGATCTAGCACAGATACGCAGTATTTT
TRBJ2-7,TRBV19,TRBD1,.,CASSRTGQYYEQYF,TGTGCCAGTAGTAGGACGGGACAGTACTACGAGCAGTACTTC
TRBJ1-5,TRBV12-3/TRBV12-4,.,few,CASSITPDQPQHF,TGTGCCAGCAGTATTACACCAGATCAGCCCCAGCATTTT
TRBJ1-1,TRBV5-1,.,few,CASSLERIPNTEAFF,TGCGCCAGCAGCTTGGAGAGGATCCCGAACACTGAAGCTTTCTTT
TRBJ2-3,TRBV7-9,TRBD1,few,CASSRGTGVADTQYF,TGTGCCAGCAGCAGAGGGACAGGGGTTGCAGATACGCAGTATTTT
TRBJ2-6,TRBV7-9,.,few,CASNSGSGANVLTF,TGTGCCAGCAACAGCGGCTCTGGGGCCAACGTCCTGACTTTC
TRBJ2-5,TRBV7-3,TRBD2,few,CASSFSGGQWETQYF,TGTGCCAGCAGCTTTAGCGGGGGCCAATGGGAGACCCAGTACTTC
TRBJ2-2,TRBV25-1,.,many,CASSEVGRGNTGELFF,TGTGCCAGCAGTGAAGTTGGCAGGGGGAACACCGGGGAGCTGTTTTTT
TRBJ2-5,TRBV6-5,TRBD2,.,CASSYSRGATTQYF,TGTGCCAGCAGTTACTCGCGGGGGGCCACTACCCAGTACTTC
TRBJ2-7,TRBV5-6,TRBD1,many,CASSFRDRRLYEQYF,TGTGCCAGCAGTTTCCGGGACAGGAGGCTTTACGAGCAGTACTTC
TRBJ2-1,TRBV3-1,.,few,CASSPAGAKVAEQFF,TGTGCCAGCAGCCCCGCCGGGGCGAAGGTGGCCGAGCAGTTCTTC
TRBJ2-7,TRBV3-1,.,few,CASSQGWGEQYF,TGTGCCAGCAGCCAAGGTTGGGGCGAGCAGTACTTC
TRBJ2-3,TRBV19,TRBD2,.,CASSSGGLAGSKDTQYF,TGTGCCAGTAGTTCCGGGGGACTAGCGGGAAGCAAGGATACGCAGTATTTT
TRBJ2-7,TRBV28,TRBD2,.,CASSTGLAKSYEQYF,TGTGCCAGCAGTACTGGACTAGCTAAGTCCTACGAGCAGTACTTC
TRBJ2-7,TRBV10-3,.,.,CAISSTKTGLTYEQYF,TGTGCCATCAGCAGCACAAAAACAGGGCTTACCTACGAGCAGTACTTC
TRBJ2-1,TRBV5-1,.,.,CASSLTTASYNEQFF,TGCGCCAGCAGCTTGACGACTGCCTCCTACAATGAGCAGTTCTTC
TRBJ1-4,TRBV6-5,.,many,CASSYSKQAMLFF,TGTGCCAGCAGTTACTCGAAACAGGCAATGCTGTTTTTT
TRBJ2-1,TRBV24-1,.,many,CATSQDWYNEQFF,TGTGCCACCAGTCAAGACTGGTACAATGAGCAGTTCTTC
TRBJ2-2,TRBV12-3/TRBV12-4,TRBD1,few,CASSFLGQATNTGELFF,TGTGCCAGCAGTTTTCTCGGACAGGCCACGAACACCGGGGAGCTGTTTTTT
TRBJ2-7,TRBV20-1,.,.,CSVPGRSSYEQYF,TGCAGTGTTCCGGGACGGAGCTCCTACGAGCAGTACTTC
TRBJ1-2,TRBV3-1,TRBD1,.,CASSHTGTGSTHGYTF,TGTGCCAGCAGCCATACCGGGACAGGGTCCACGCATGGCTACACCTTC
TRBJ2-7,TRBV19,TRBD1,many,CASSTGASEQYF,TGTGCCAGTTCCACAGGGGCGAGCGAGCAGTACTTC
TRBJ2-3,TRBV2,TRBD2,.,CARCSPGLAGGSTDTQYF,TGTGCCCGCTGTTCCCCGGGGCTAGCGGGAGGGAGCACAGATACGCAGTATTTT
TRBJ2-4,TRBV2,.,.,CASSPDRAKNIQYF,TGTGCCAGCAGTCCTGACAGGGCCAAAAACATTCAGTACTTC
TRBJ2-2,TRBV20-1,.,.,CSARDSSSWQDTGELFF,TGCAGCGCGAGAGATTCTTCGTCATGGCAGGACACCGGGGAGCTGTTTTTT
TRBJ2-1,TRBV10-2,.,few,CASSESPGGVQFF,TGCGCCAGCAGTGAGTCTCCAGGGGGGGTTCAGTTCTTC
TRBJ1-6,TRBV7-6,.,many,CASSFNPNSPLHF,TGTGCCAGCAGCTTCAATCCTAATTCACCCCTCCACTTT
TRBJ2-6,TRBV2,TRBD1,few,CASSNRQGQFSGANVLTF,TGTGCCAGCAGTAACAGACAGGGACAGTTCTCTGGGGCCAACGTCCTGACTTTC
TRBJ2-5,TRBV7-9,TRBD1,many,CASSANRGESQYF,TGTGCCAGCAGCGCGAACAGGGGGGAGAGCCAGTACTTC
TRBJ2-1,TRBV14,.,few,CASSRMRGPSYNEQFF,TGTGCCAGCAGCCGGATGCGGGGGCCTTCTTACAATGAGCAGTTCTTC
TRBJ2-7,TRBV5-1,.,few,CASSFGGASLYEQYF,TGCGCCAGCAGCTTTGGGGGCGCTTCACTTTACGAGCAGTACTTC
TRBJ2-1,TRBV12-3/TRBV12-4,TRBD2,few,CASRNSGGRLGEQFF,TGTGCCAGCCGAAATAGCGGGGGGCGCCTTGGTGAGCAGTTCTTC
TRBJ2-5,TRBV29-1,TRBD2,.,CSVGGLAEQETQYF,TGCAGCGTTGGGGGACTAGCGGAACAAGAGACCCAGTACTTC
TRBJ1-1,TRBV9,.,many,CASSVRVNTEAFF,TGTGCCAGCAGCGTTAGGGTGAACACTGAAGCTTTCTTT
TRBJ2-7,TRBV6-1,.,.,CASSQSGSRVEQYF,TGTGCCAGCAGCCAGTCGGGGAGTCGGGTCGAGCAGTACTTC
TRBJ2-7,TRBV7-6,.,.,CASSYSDLFSYEQYF,TGTGCCAGCAGCTACTCCGACTTGTTCTCCTACGAGCAGTACTTC
TRBJ2-1,TRBV5-1,.,.,CASSLLPHDRNNEQFF,TGCGCCAGCAGCTTGTTACCCCACGACAGAAACAATGAGCAGTTCTTC
TRBJ2-3,TRBV7-2,.,.,CASSLVTGGGTDTQYF,TGTGCCAGCAGCTTAGTCACGGGGGGCGGGACAGATACGCAGTATTTT
TRBJ1-6,TRBV12-3/TRBV12-4,.,many,CASSLQGPPLHF,TGTGCCAGCAGTTTACAGGGACCACCCCTCCACTTT
TRBJ2-5,TRBV7-2,.,few,CASSFPKAKTQYF,TGTGCCAGCAGCTTTCCTAAGGCGAAGACCCAGTACTTC
TRBJ2-7,TRBV18,TRBD1,many,CASSPTGNYEQYF,TGTGCCAGCTCGCCGACAGGGAACTACGAGCAGTACTTC
TRBJ2-1,TRBV12-3/TRBV12-4,.,many,CASSRLGGKDNEQFF,TGTGCCAGCAGTCGACTGGGGGGAAAGGACAATGAGCAGTTCTTC
TRBJ2-2,TRBV29-1,.,.,CSVQLVNGELFF,TGCAGCGTTCAACTAGTAAACGGGGAGCTGTTTTTT
TRBJ2-7,TRBV20-1,.,few,CSAPGAVTYEQYF,TGCAGTGCCCCTGGGGCAGTCACCTACGAGCAGTACTTC
TRBJ1-4,TRBV6-1,.,many,CASSAGDRYEKLFF,TGTGCCAGCAGTGCTGGGGACCGATATGAAAAACTGTTTTTT
TRBJ2-7,TRBV7-2,TRBD2,few,CASSLSTSDSYEQYF,TGTGCCAGCAGCTTATCCACTAGCGACTCCTACGAGCAGTACTTC
TRBJ2-7,TRBV5-1,.,many,CASSPWTEHYEQYF,TGCGCCAGCAGCCCATGGACTGAACACTACGAGCAGTACTTC
TRBJ2-2,TRBV29-1,.,many,CSVVQGEVDTGELFF,TGCAGCGTTGTTCAGGGGGAGGTAGACACCGGGGAGCTGTTTTTT
TRBJ2-1,TRBV4-3,TRBD2,many,CASSPPGLGSNEQFF,TGCGCCAGCAGCCCACCGGGACTAGGGTCCAATGAGCAGTTCTTC
TRBJ2-5,TRBV11-1,TRBD1,many,CASSLATGTEGETQYF,TGTGCCAGCAGCTTAGCCACAGGGACAGAGGGAGAGACCCAGTACTTC
TRBJ2-2,TRBV3-1,TRBD2,.,CASSQGTSTGELFF,TGTGCCAGCAGCCAAGGGACTAGCACCGGGGAGCTGTTTTTT
TRBJ2-7,TRBV20-1,TRBD2,few,CSARDRGAGGQLYEQYF,TGCAGTGCTAGAGATCGGGGGGCGGGAGGCCAACTCTACGAGCAGTACTTC
TRBJ2-2,TRBV6-5,TRBD2,.,CASSYPSGRNYGELFF,TGTGCCAGCAGTTACCCGAGCGGGAGGAATTACGGGGAGCTGTTTTTT
TRBJ2-1,TRBV7-3,.,.,CASSFLPDSSYNEQFF,TGTGCCAGCAGCTTCCTCCCCGACAGCTCCTACAATGAGCAGTTCTTC
TRBJ2-7,TRBV27,TRBD1,.,CASRTTGVYEQYF,TGTGCCAGCAGGACGACAGGGGTCTACGAGCAGTACTTC